The clone carrying this T cell receptor (beta chain) has a handful of counts. Its antigen remains unidentified. Study results and limitations: Tumor-infiltrating Treg TCR alpha and beta sequences overlapped most with tumor naive CD4+ T cells, then blood naive. The larger cohort examined one V-J beta rearrangement, not whole repertoires.

Semi-nested PCR with Nested Universal Primer A followed constant-region reverse priming of full-length variable regions. TCRdb redid the calling of the 5' RACE reads with MiXCR, one entry per CDR3 protein. The table has fewer than 65,000 distinct CDR3 sequences, nearly 30% seen once; the top ten hold about 2.3%. Naive CD4+ cells had CD25+ Tregs removed. The sequenced sample consisted of tumor-infiltrating naive CD4+ T cells sorted from the breast tumor. Subset described: naive CD4+ T cells, CD4+CD45RA+CD25-. This clonotype originated in a female donor with breast cancer.

The DNA for the CDR3 is TGTGCCAGCAGCCCAGGGACAAGACCATCCTATGGCTACACCTTC. It yields the protein CASSPGTRPSYGYTF. The V call is TRBV7-2, the J call TRBJ1-2; possibly TRBD1 for D (6 bases). The CDR3 is 15 residues long. Trimming stripped 5 bases from V and 4 bases from J, with 17 bases between. Germline CDR1 SGHTA, CDR2 FQGNSA.